The T cell receptor (beta chain) under discussion was sequenced for a study of blood T cell repertoires in COVID-19. Overall study: Sites in the United States, Italy and Spain provided acute and convalescent COVID-19 samples. T cells, B-cell-depleted T cells, or PBMCs supplied cDNA or gDNA.

Produced via immunoSEQ multiplex PCR; TCRdb's table is partial and in-frame only. Of 200,000 or so clones listed, 80% to 85% are singletons. The ends lost 5 bases at V and 2 bases at J; junction bases unmatched: 2. The CDR3 is made up of 13 amino acids. The germline V gene encodes CDR1 SEHNR and CDR2 FQNEAQ (reference sequence). The specimen was peripheral blood. V gene TRBV7-9 combines with J gene TRBJ1-1; 7 bases agree with TRBD1. The sequence was obtained from a woman between 55 and 75 years old with acute or convalescent COVID-19. CDR3: CASSRTGNTEAFF. The CDR3 nucleotides are TGTGCCAGCAGCCGGACAGGTAACACTGAAGCTTTCTTT.